The 8 T cell receptor beta chains below come from one sample, sequenced in a study of cytomegalovirus exposure and HLA in healthy donors. This PCR relied on a set of 60 Vbeta primers and 13 Jbeta primers. This table comes from immunoSEQ multiplex PCR, and its TCRdb copy is limited to in-frame clones, with some not included. The table lists over 50,000 clones, 70% to 75% of them singletons. Sequencing was carried out using PBMCs. The receptor set was obtained from a man between 40 and 49 years old in good health and CMV-seropositive.

This clone was detected ten times or more. The chain joins TRBV2 to TRBJ2-1; 9 bases are shared with TRBD1. Germline CDR1 reads SNHLY; CDR2 reads FYNNEI. V shed 8 bases, J shed 6 bases, and the junction held 8 bases outside the gene matches. The CDR3 runs 14 residues. The CDR3 DNA follows: TGTGCCAGCTCCAGGGACAGGGCACCCAATGAGCAGTTCTTC. It specifies CASSRDRAPNEQFF.

The chain couples TRBV7-3 to TRBJ1-1; D perhaps matches TRBD1 (5 bases). Germline CDR1 reads SGHTA; CDR2 reads FQGTGA. This CDR3 region has 15 residues. Trimming stripped 3 bases from V and 7 bases from J, with 18 bases between. The CDR3 loop reads CASSLQGGVMNEAFF. The CDR3 DNA reads TGTGCCAGCAGCTTGCAGGGCGGGGTGATGAATGAAGCTTTCTTT.

The CDR3 here is CASSPGQAYSVRETQYF. The DNA for the CDR3 is TGTGCCAGCAGCCCGGGACAGGCCTATAGCGTCCGGGAGACCCAGTACTTC. V gene TRBV5-8 combines with J gene TRBJ2-5; TRBD1 matches 8 bases. V lost 4 bases and J lost 5; bases outside the gene matches: 16. The CDR3 spans 17 residues. CDR1 is SGHTS and CDR2 is YDEGEE in the germline V gene.

This chain connects TRBV5-6 to TRBJ2-1, with 8 bases matching TRBD2. With V trimmed by 0 bases and J by 7 bases, 6 bases remained unmatched. This CDR3 region has 15 residues. CDR1 is SGHDT and CDR2 is YYEEEE in the germline V gene. The CDR3 nucleotides read TGTGCCAGCAGCTTGGTAGCGGGGAAAGGGAATGAGCAGTTCTTC. Amino acid sequence: CASSLVAGKGNEQFF.

This clone was seen a handful of times. The chain joins TRBV6-6 to TRBJ1-2; D may be TRBD1 (5 bases). V lost 3 bases and J 3 bases, leaving 14 bases between the germline ends. Germline lookup yields CDR1 MNHNY and CDR2 SVGAGI (reference sequence). This CDR3 spans 15 amino acids. In DNA form, the CDR3 reads TGTGCCAGCAGTTATTCCCCTTCAGGGTACTATGGCTACACCTTC. Residues: CASSYSPSGYYGYTF.

The chain is built from TRBV18 and TRBJ2-7; TRBD2 is a possible D gene (5 bases). V lost 6 bases to trimming and J lost 5 bases, with 8 bases between them. Germline assignment: CDR1 KGHSH and CDR2 LQKENI. The CDR3 contains 11 residues. CDR3 nucleotides: TGTGCCAGCTCGAGGGTGGACGAGCAGTACTTC. Amino acid sequence: CASSRVDEQYF. The complete variable domain, with remaining parts taken from reference TRBV18 and TRBJ2-7, reads NAGVMQNPRHLVRRRGQEARLRCSPMKGHSHVYWYRQLPEEGLKFMVYLQKENIIDESGMPKERFSAEFPKEGPSILRIQQVVRGDSAAYFCASSRVDEQYFGPGTRLTVT.

The genes are TRBV5-1 and TRBJ2-2; no clear D. The CDR3 is 15 amino acids. Trimming left V 0 bases short and J 0 bases short, with 6 bases between. Germline CDR1 SGHRS, CDR2 YFSETQ. The CDR3 DNA reads TGCGCCAGCAGCTTGGAGGCGGCGAACACCGGGGAGCTGTTTTTT. It codes for CASSLEAANTGELFF.

In its sample, this clone was seen once. The V call is TRBV5-4, the J call TRBJ2-1; weak D call: TRBD2 (5 bases). Germline assignment: CDR1 SGHNT and CDR2 YYREEE (reference sequence). Between the trimmed V and J ends, which lost 2 bases and 3 bases, there was a span of 9 bases. The length of the CDR3 is 14 residues. CDR3 in amino acids: CASSLQRVYNEQFF. The CDR3, as DNA: TGTGCCAGCAGCTTACAGAGGGTCTACAATGAGCAGTTCTTC.